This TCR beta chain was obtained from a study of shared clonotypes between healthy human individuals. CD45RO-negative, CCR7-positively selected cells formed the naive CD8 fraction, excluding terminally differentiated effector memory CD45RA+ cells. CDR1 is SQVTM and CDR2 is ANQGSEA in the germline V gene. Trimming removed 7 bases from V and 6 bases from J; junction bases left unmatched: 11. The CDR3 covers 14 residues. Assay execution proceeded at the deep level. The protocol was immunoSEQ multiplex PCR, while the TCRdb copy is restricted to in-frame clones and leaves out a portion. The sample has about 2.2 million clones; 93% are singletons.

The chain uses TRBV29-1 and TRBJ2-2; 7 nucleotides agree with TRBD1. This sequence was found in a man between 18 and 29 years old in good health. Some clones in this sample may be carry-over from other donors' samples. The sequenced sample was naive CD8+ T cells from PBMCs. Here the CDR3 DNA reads TGCAGCGCAGCCGGGACAGACTTCGCCGGGGAGCTGTTTTTT. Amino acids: CSAAGTDFAGELFF.